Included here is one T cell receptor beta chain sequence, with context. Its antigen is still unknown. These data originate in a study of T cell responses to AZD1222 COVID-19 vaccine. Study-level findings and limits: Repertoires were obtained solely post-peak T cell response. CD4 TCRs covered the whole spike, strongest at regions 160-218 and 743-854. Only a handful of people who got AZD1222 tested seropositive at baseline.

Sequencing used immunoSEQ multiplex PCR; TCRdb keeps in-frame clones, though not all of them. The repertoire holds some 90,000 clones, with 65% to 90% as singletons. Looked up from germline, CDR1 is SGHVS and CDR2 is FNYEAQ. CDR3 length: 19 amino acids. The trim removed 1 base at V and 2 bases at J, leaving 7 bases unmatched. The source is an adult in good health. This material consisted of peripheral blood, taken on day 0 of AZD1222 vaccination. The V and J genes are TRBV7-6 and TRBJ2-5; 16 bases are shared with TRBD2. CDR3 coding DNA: TGTGCCAGCAGCTTAGAGGGACTAGCGGGAGGGGTGGAGCAAGAGACCCAGTACTTC. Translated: CASSLEGLAGGVEQETQYF.